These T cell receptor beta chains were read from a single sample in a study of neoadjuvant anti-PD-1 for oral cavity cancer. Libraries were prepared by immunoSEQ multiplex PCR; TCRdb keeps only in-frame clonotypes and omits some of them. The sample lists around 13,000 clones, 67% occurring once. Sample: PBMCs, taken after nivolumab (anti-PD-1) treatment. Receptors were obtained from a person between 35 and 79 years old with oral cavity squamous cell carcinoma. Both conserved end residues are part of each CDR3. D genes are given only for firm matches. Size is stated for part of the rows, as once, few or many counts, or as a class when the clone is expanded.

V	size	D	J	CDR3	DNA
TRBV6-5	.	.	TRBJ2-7	CASGRVAEQYF	TGTGCCAGTGGCCGAGTCGCCGAGCAGTACTTC
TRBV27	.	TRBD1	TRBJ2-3	CASSRQGQGDTQYF	TGTGCCAGCAGCCGGCAGGGACAGGGGGATACGCAGTATTTT
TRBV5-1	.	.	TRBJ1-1	CASSRSDRNTEAFF	TGCGCCAGCAGCCGGTCTGACAGAAACACTGAAGCTTTCTTT
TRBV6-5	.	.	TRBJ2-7	CASGEGAYEQYF	TGTGCCAGCGGCGAGGGGGCCTACGAGCAGTACTTC
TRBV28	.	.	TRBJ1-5	CASSWKRSNQPQHF	TGTGCCAGCAGTTGGAAGAGGAGCAATCAGCCCCAGCATTTT
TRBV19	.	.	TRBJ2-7	CASSLGGTRTYEQYF	TGTGCCAGTAGTTTGGGGGGGACACGGACCTACGAGCAGTACTTC
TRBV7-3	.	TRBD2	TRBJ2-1	CASSLLAGEQFF	TGTGCCAGCAGCTTACTAGCGGGAGAGCAGTTCTTC
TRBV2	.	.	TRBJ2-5	CASSEGRLKETQYF	TGTGCCAGCAGTGAGGGCAGGCTGAAAGAGACCCAGTACTTC
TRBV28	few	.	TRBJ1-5	CASSRANQPQHF	TGTGCCAGCAGCCGCGCCAATCAGCCCCAGCATTTT
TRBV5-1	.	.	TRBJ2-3	CASSLDTHTDTQYF	TGCGCCAGCAGCTTGGACACACACACAGATACGCAGTATTTT
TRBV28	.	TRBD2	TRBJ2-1	CASSFPGLARNEQFF	TGTGCCAGCAGTTTTCCGGGACTAGCCCGCAATGAGCAGTTCTTC
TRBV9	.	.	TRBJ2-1	CASSAGSGGTYNEQFF	TGTGCCAGCAGCGCAGGCTCGGGCGGAACCTACAATGAGCAGTTCTTC
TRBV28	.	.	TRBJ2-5	CASSSFSGSQETQYF	TGTGCCAGCAGTTCCTTCTCCGGGTCCCAAGAGACCCAGTACTTC
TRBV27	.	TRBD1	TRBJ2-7	CASRARGTASYEQYF	TGTGCCAGCAGAGCGCGTGGGACAGCTTCCTACGAGCAGTACTTC
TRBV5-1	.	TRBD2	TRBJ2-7	CASSLNGGTSYEQYF	TGCGCCAGCAGCTTAAACGGGGGGACCTCCTACGAGCAGTACTTC
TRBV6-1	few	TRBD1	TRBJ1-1	CASSLQGIGNTEAFF	TGTGCCAGCAGTTTACAGGGGATTGGTAACACTGAAGCTTTCTTT
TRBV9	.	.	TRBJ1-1	CASQREEATEAFF	TGTGCCAGCCAAAGGGAGGAGGCCACTGAAGCTTTCTTT
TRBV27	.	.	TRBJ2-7	CASSLTGSYSEQYF	TGTGCCAGCAGTCTGACAGGAAGTTATTCAGAGCAGTACTTC
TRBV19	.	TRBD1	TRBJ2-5	CASSTRTGQETQYF	TGTGCCAGTAGTACCCGGACAGGGCAAGAGACCCAGTACTTC
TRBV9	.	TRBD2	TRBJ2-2	CASSGVGLAGIFSTGELFF	TGTGCCAGCAGCGGGGTCGGACTAGCGGGAATATTCTCCACCGGGGAGCTGTTTTTT
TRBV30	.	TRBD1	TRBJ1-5	CAWSGTGGIQPQHF	TGTGCCTGGAGCGGGACAGGGGGTATCCAGCCCCAGCATTTT
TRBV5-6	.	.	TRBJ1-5	CASSAGIRGGNQPQHF	TGTGCCAGCAGCGCTGGTATCAGGGGAGGCAATCAGCCCCAGCATTTT
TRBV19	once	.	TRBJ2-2	CASSIGGYGELFF	TGTGCCAGTAGTATAGGGGGTTACGGGGAGCTGTTTTTT
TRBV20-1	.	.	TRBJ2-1	CSASWGIEQFF	TGCAGTGCTAGTTGGGGGATTGAGCAGTTCTTC
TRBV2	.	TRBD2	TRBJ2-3	CASKMTSGITDTQYF	TGTGCCAGCAAGATGACTAGCGGGATTACAGATACGCAGTATTTT
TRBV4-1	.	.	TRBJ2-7	CASSQEVPREANSYEQYF	TGCGCCAGCAGCCAAGAGGTTCCGAGGGAAGCCAACTCCTACGAGCAGTACTTC
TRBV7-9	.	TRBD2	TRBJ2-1	CASSAGVGEQFF	TGTGCCAGCTCGGCGGGAGTTGGTGAGCAGTTCTTC
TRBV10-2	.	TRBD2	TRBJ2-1	CASSEWTSYNEQFF	TGCGCCAGCAGTGAGTGGACTAGCTACAATGAGCAGTTCTTC
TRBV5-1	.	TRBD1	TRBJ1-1	CASSLEDRGLRTEAFF	TGCGCCAGCAGCTTGGAAGACAGGGGGCTCCGTACTGAAGCTTTCTTT
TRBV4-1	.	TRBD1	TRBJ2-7	CASSPRLSTGTGHTYEQYF	TGCGCCAGCAGCCCGAGGCTTTCCACCGGGACAGGGCACACCTACGAGCAGTACTTC
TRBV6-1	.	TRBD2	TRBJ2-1	CASESAGVYEQFF	TGTGCCAGCGAGTCAGCGGGAGTTTATGAGCAGTTCTTC
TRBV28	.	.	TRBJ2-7	CASSRLGYEQYF	TGTGCCAGCAGCCGACTGGGATACGAGCAGTACTTC
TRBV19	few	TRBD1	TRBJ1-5	CASSSGRQGMGQPQHF	TGTGCCAGTAGTAGTGGGAGACAGGGAATGGGTCAGCCCCAGCATTTT
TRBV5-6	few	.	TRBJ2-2	CASSPDSTGELFF	TGTGCCAGCAGCCCTGACAGCACCGGGGAGCTGTTTTTT
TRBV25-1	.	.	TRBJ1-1	CASSEWGEMNTEAFF	TGTGCCAGCAGTGAATGGGGGGAAATGAACACTGAAGCTTTCTTT
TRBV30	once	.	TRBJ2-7	CAWSVKGTYEQYF	TGTGCCTGGAGTGTTAAGGGCACCTACGAGCAGTACTTC
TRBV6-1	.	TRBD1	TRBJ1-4	CASNPRGTGNEKLFF	TGTGCCAGCAATCCTAGGGGGACAGGGAATGAAAAACTGTTTTTT
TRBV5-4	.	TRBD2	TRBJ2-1	CASSSLTGGEYNEQFF	TGTGCCAGCAGCTCCCTGACGGGGGGGGAATACAATGAGCAGTTCTTC
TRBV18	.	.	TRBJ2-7	CASSPDGSYEQYF	TGTGCCAGCTCACCGGACGGATCCTACGAGCAGTACTTC
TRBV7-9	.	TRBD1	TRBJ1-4	CASSPGQENEKLFF	TGTGCCAGCAGCCCGGGACAGGAGAATGAAAAACTGTTTTTT
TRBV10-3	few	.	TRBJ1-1	CAISGGSVGLEAFF	TGTGCCATCAGTGGTGGGTCGGTTGGCCTGGAAGCTTTCTTT
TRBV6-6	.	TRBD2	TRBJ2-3	CASSPGTITDTQYF	TGTGCCAGCAGTCCCGGGACTATAACAGATACGCAGTATTTT
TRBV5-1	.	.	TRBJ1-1	CASSLASRSNTEAFF	TGCGCCAGCAGCTTGGCTTCTCGTTCGAACACTGAAGCTTTCTTT
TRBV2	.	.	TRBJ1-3	CASRPGPISGNTIYF	TGTGCCAGCAGGCCGGGACCGATCTCTGGAAACACCATATATTTT
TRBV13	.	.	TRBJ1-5	CASSFGKNNQPQHF	TGTGCCAGCAGCTTTGGCAAAAACAATCAGCCCCAGCATTTT
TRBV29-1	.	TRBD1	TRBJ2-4	CSVLFLQGAKNIQYF	TGCAGCGTCCTATTCCTACAGGGGGCCAAAAACATTCAGTACTTC